The 11 T cell receptor beta chains in this list originate from one sample, sequenced in a study of radiation and T cells in renal cell carcinoma. The repertoire was sequenced with immunoSEQ multiplex PCR; TCRdb's copy has only in-frame clones and lacks some. The sample yields around 170,000 clones, around 90% seen once. Sample time point: blood 4 weeks post-SBRT, at nephrectomy. Treatment reported: 15 Gy SBRT to primary tumor, nephrectomy 4 weeks later. The sample was blood, taken from a patient whose treatment included radiotherapy and nephrectomy. Source of these receptors: a woman between 50 and 59 years old with renal cell carcinoma.

This clone has only one observation. This chain links TRBV7-2 with TRBJ2-6; perhaps TRBD2 as D (5 bases). V gave up 1 base and J gave up 4 bases, with 14 bases separating them. The CDR3 is made up of 17 amino acids. Per germline, CDR1 SGHTA and CDR2 FQGNSA. CDR3 sequence reads: CASSLEPAGNGANVLTF. The CDR3 nucleotides read TGTGCCAGCAGCTTAGAACCGGCCGGGAACGGGGCCAACGTCCTGACTTTC.

A few counts support this clone. The CDR3 DNA reads TGTGCCAGCAGCTTAGGTAGGGGAACCTACGAGCAGTACTTC. Translation: CASSLGRGTYEQYF. The chain carries TRBV7-3 and TRBJ2-7; a possible D gene is TRBD1 (5 bases). The CDR3 has 14 residues. V lost 2 bases, J lost 2 bases, and 10 bases lay in between. Germline V gene data show CDR1 as SGHTA and CDR2 as FQGTGA.

The chain recombines TRBV2 with TRBJ2-7; 9 nucleotides match TRBD1. Germline V gene lookup returns CDR1 SNHLY and CDR2 FYNNEI. This CDR3 comprises 15 residues. The V segment lost 1 base and the J segment 12 bases; nucleotides outside the gene matches: 13. CDR3 sequence (DNA): TGTGCCAGCAGTGAAGTCCACCCTGGGACAGGGAGGCCGTACTTC. Encoded protein: CASSEVHPGTGRPYF. The whole variable domain, remainder taken from reference TRBV2 and TRBJ2-7, is EPEVTQTPSHQVTQMGQEVILRCVPISNHLYFYWYRQILGQKVEFLVSFYNNEISEKSEIFDDQFSVERPDGSNFTLKIRSTKLEDSAMYFCASSEVHPGTGRPYFGPGTRLTVT.

The chain has TRBV5-6 and TRBJ2-7; 9 bases align to TRBD1. Germline V gives CDR1 SGHDT, CDR2 YYEEEE. The V and J ends lost 4 bases and 1 base, in that order; junction bases with no gene match: 6. The CDR3 length is 15 residues. This CDR3 is CASSPGTGLSYEQYF. CDR3 DNA: TGTGCCAGCAGCCCCGGGACAGGGCTGTCCTACGAGCAGTACTTC.

The rearrangement links TRBV7-3 to TRBJ2-5, with D perhaps TRBD2 (5 bases). Germline assignment: CDR1 SGHTA and CDR2 FQGTGA. CDR3 size: 16 residues. V lost 1 base and J lost 2, with 14 bases in between. CDR3 nucleotides: TGTGCCAGCAGCTTAAGCCCCGCTAGAGGGCAAGAGACCCAGTACTTC. Its protein is CASSLSPARGQETQYF. The whole variable domain, filled in from reference TRBV7-3 and TRBJ2-5, reads GAGVSQTPSNKVTEKGKYVELRCDPISGHTALYWYRQSLGQGPEFLIYFQGTGAADDSGLPNDRFFAVRPEGSVSTLKIQRTERGDSAVYLCASSLSPARGQETQYFGPGTRLLVL.

The V gene is TRBV9, the J gene TRBJ1-3, with TRBD1 as a possible D gene (6 bases). Trimming removed 4 bases at V and 1 base at J, with 18 bases between. This CDR3 region has 17 residues. CDR1 SGDLS and CDR2 YYNGEE come from the germline V gene. The CDR3 protein is CASSSREGGASGNTIYF. CDR3 sequence (DNA): TGTGCCAGCAGCTCCCGGGAGGGGGGGGCATCTGGAAACACCATATATTTT.

The J gene is TRBJ1-4, the V gene TRBV15; no clear D gene. Trimming removed 1 base from V and 8 bases from J, with 17 bases in between. CDR1 is LNHNV and CDR2 is YYDKDF in the germline V gene (reference sequence). The CDR3 is made up of 16 amino acids. CDR3 sequence (DNA): TGTGCCACCAGCAGAGGGTCAAATTCGAGGGAGGAAAAACTGTTTTTT. Translated, it gives CATSRGSNSREEKLFF.

This clone was detected only a few times. V usage is TRBV29-1 and J usage is TRBJ1-2; unclear D gene. CDR1 and CDR2 from the germline V gene are SQVTM and ANQGSEA. There are 12 residues in the CDR3. The CDR3 reads CTVARADYGYTF. The CDR3 nucleotides are TGCACCGTGGCGCGGGCTGACTATGGCTACACCTTC.

Only one count was recorded for this clone. The chain links TRBV18 to TRBJ2-7; 9 bases agree with TRBD2. The germline CDR1 and CDR2 sequences are KGHSH and LQKENI. V lost 6 bases and J lost 3; bases outside the gene matches: 9. The CDR3 runs to 15 residues. The CDR3 here is CASSPAGGADYEQYF. The CDR3 DNA is TGTGCCAGCTCGCCGGCGGGAGGGGCCGACTACGAGCAGTACTTC.

The chain links TRBV4-2 to TRBJ1-2, with D tentatively TRBD1 (5 bases). V lost 0 bases and J lost 5, with 13 bases in between. Germline V gene data show CDR1 as LGHNA and CDR2 as YNFKEQ. The CDR3 has 15 residues. The CDR3 sequence: CASSQDPGHLYGYTF. The CDR3 nucleotides are TGTGCCAGCAGCCAAGATCCGGGGCACCTATATGGCTACACCTTC.

The V call is TRBV5-1, the J call TRBJ1-2; 10 bases fit TRBD1. There are 15 residues in the CDR3. Germline V gene lookup returns CDR1 SGHRS and CDR2 YFSETQ. V shed 2 bases, J shed 8 bases, and the junction held 9 bases outside the gene matches. CDR3 amino acids: CASSFRQGAVEGYTF. CDR3 bases: TGCGCCAGCAGCTTTCGACAGGGGGCGGTGGAGGGCTACACCTTC.